The 22 T cell receptor beta chains presented below share a single source sample, sequenced in a study of OX40 agonist ivuxolimab in advanced cancers. Data came from immunoSEQ multiplex PCR; TCRdb stores just in-frame clones and leaves some out. The data show roughly 48,000 clones, approximately 87% seen once. This material consisted of CD4+ or CD8+ T cells sorted from blood, taken in a trial of the OX40 agonist ivuxolimab. The receptor source for this set is an adult with an advanced solid tumor such as melanoma, head and neck, liver or kidney cancer.

The chain joins TRBV28 to TRBJ1-1; D uncertain. This CDR3 has 17 amino acids. Germline CDR1 MDHEN, CDR2 SYDVKM. V was trimmed by 7 bases and J by 1 base, leaving 22 bases between them. CDR3 loop: CASIPSSLRLENTEAFF. The CDR3 region has the DNA TGTGCCAGCATCCCAAGCTCCCTTCGTCTGGAGAACACTGAAGCTTTCTTT.

The CDR3 spells CASSFLIFSGFRSGYTF. In DNA form, the CDR3 reads TGTGCCAGCAGTTTTTTAATCTTTTCAGGGTTTAGGTCTGGCTACACCTTC. J is TRBJ1-2 and V is TRBV27; TRBD1 might be the D (5 bases). V was shortened by 3 bases and J by 7 bases, with 24 bases between the two germline ends. Germline-derived CDR1 and CDR2 are MNHEY and SMNVEV (reference sequence). This CDR3 contains 17 residues.

The chain has TRBV6-5 and TRBJ1-2, with D tentatively TRBD1 (5 bases). The CDR3 has 13 residues. Trimming removed 5 bases at V and 4 bases at J, with 11 bases between. Germline V gene data show CDR1 as MNHEY and CDR2 as SVGAGI. CDR3 residues: CASSTTALYGYTF. DNA for the CDR3: TGTGCCAGCAGTACGACAGCGCTCTATGGCTACACCTTC.

V and J are TRBV7-3 and TRBJ2-7; D gene ambiguous. CDR1 and CDR2 from the germline V gene are SGHTA and FQGTGA. V lost 4 bases, J lost 6 bases, and 13 bases lay in between. The length of the CDR3 is 13 residues. CDR3 sequence reads: CASSSQPSSEQYF. The CDR3 nucleotides are TGTGCCAGCAGCTCCCAGCCTTCGTCCGAGCAGTACTTC.

The chain couples TRBV13 to TRBJ2-1; TRBD2 matches 8 bases. Germline V lookup: CDR1 PRHDT, CDR2 FYEKMQ (reference sequence). J gave up 8 bases and V 5 bases, and 11 bases lay outside the gene matches. The CDR3 extends over 15 amino acids. The CDR3 protein is CASSPGGMGNDEQFF. CDR3 DNA: TGTGCCAGCAGCCCGGGAGGGATGGGTAACGATGAGCAGTTCTTC.

This clone was recorded only once. V and J are TRBV19 and TRBJ2-7; TRBD2 matches at 8 bases. Germline lookup yields CDR1 LNHDA and CDR2 SQIVND (reference sequence). V shed 6 bases, J shed 4 bases, and the junction held 8 bases outside the gene matches. The CDR3 is 14 amino acids. The CDR3 nucleotides are TGTGCCAGTAGCTTCTCAAGCGGGAGTTACGAGCAGTACTTC. It encodes CASSFSSGSYEQYF.

The chain has TRBV5-8 and TRBJ2-5; tentatively, D is TRBD1 or TRBD2 (5 bases each). V was pared by 0 bases and J by 5 bases, with 17 bases between. Germline V gene sequence: CDR1 SGHTS, CDR2 YDEGEE. This CDR3 contains 16 residues. The DNA for the CDR3 is TGTGCCAGCAGCTTGGAAGGGGCGGGTGCCTGGGAGACCCAGTACTTC. This codes for CASSLEGAGAWETQYF. The full variable domain, with the rest looked up from reference TRBV5-8 and TRBJ2-5, is EAGVTQSPTHLIKTRGQQATLRCSPISGHTSVYWYQQALGLGLQFLLWYDEGEERNRGNFPPRFSGRQFPNYSSELNVNALELEDSALYLCASSLEGAGAWETQYFGPGTRLLVL.

This clone was seen once. The chain carries TRBV7-2 and TRBJ2-3; the D is unclear. V was shortened by 6 bases and J by 7 bases, with 14 bases between the two germline ends. Germline V lookup: CDR1 SGHTA, CDR2 FQGNSA. The CDR3 is 13 residues long. The CDR3 DNA follows: TGTGCCAGCAGAAACATTCCGGGCCATACGCAGTATTTT. This encodes CASRNIPGHTQYF.

The chain has TRBV7-3 and TRBJ2-7; 7 bases are a match to TRBD1. Germline CDR1 reads SGHTA; CDR2 reads FQGTGA. The CDR3 totals 16 residues. J lost 1 base, V lost 4 bases, and 10 bases had no gene match. The CDR3 is CASSSWGQPLSYEQYF. CDR3 bases: TGTGCCAGCAGCTCCTGGGGACAGCCTCTTTCCTACGAGCAGTACTTC.

The chain employs TRBV10-2 and TRBJ1-4; 7 bases fit TRBD1. Germline values: CDR1 WSHSY, CDR2 SAAADI. The V gene end was trimmed by 3 bases and the J gene end by 7 bases; junction bases not matched to a gene: 8. CDR3 length: 15 residues. CDR3: CASSDGTEIFEKLFF. CDR3 DNA: TGCGCCAGCAGTGACGGGACAGAAATCTTTGAAAAACTGTTTTTT.

The CDR3 spells CASSSRGGGTDTQYF. In DNA, the CDR3 is TGTGCCAGCAGTTCCAGGGGGGGCGGCACAGATACGCAGTATTTT. This sequence joins TRBV6-1 and TRBJ2-3; D tentatively fits TRBD1 or TRBD2 (7 bases each). Trimming pared 5 bases from V and 1 base from J, leaving 13 bases between. CDR1 and CDR2 from the germline V gene are MNHNS and SASEGT. The CDR3 loop spans 15 amino acids.

J is TRBJ1-2 and V is TRBV9; 9 bases agree with TRBD1. V was clipped by 4 bases and J by 4 bases; unmatched bases: 14. The CDR3 contains 17 residues. Germline CDR1 and CDR2: SGDLS and YYNGEE. CDR3 protein: CASSLRDREYLSYGYTF. As DNA, the CDR3 is TGTGCCAGCAGCCTCCGGGACAGGGAATATTTAAGCTATGGCTACACCTTC.

The J gene is TRBJ2-7, the V gene TRBV27, with no clear D. Trimming removed 3 bases from V and 2 bases from J, with 11 bases in between. CDR3 length: 14 residues. The germline V gene has CDR1 MNHEY and CDR2 SMNVEV (reference sequence). The CDR3 loop is CASSFGHQAYEQYF. The DNA of the CDR3 is TGTGCCAGCAGTTTTGGGCACCAAGCCTACGAGCAGTACTTC.

The CDR3 region has the DNA TGTGCCAGCAGTTTATGGGACAGGGGCCAAGCTTTCTTT. Translating it yields CASSLWDRGQAFF. The chain uses TRBV27 and TRBJ1-1; 10 positions agree with TRBD1. The germline gives CDR1 MNHEY, CDR2 SMNVEV (reference sequence). This CDR3 contains 13 residues. Unmatched junction bases numbered 2, after V lost 1 base and J lost 9 bases.

The CDR3 DNA follows: TGTGCCAGCAGCTCGGACAGGGGTGATGAGCAGTTCTTC. This translates into CASSSDRGDEQFF. The chain joins TRBV9 to TRBJ2-1, with 9 bases matching TRBD1. This CDR3 has 13 amino acids. CDR1 and CDR2 from the germline V gene are SGDLS and YYNGEE. The V gene end was trimmed by 4 bases and the J gene end by 8 bases; junction bases not matched to a gene: 4.

The CDR3 spells CSVVNGGRGNTGELFF. In DNA, the CDR3 is TGCAGCGTCGTAAATGGGGGCAGGGGGAACACCGGGGAGCTGTTTTTT. This chain links TRBV29-1 with TRBJ2-2; TRBD1 might be the D (6 bases). This CDR3 has 16 amino acids. Trimming cost V 6 bases and J 1 base, with 18 bases left between them. Looked up from germline, CDR1 is SQVTM and CDR2 is ANQGSEA.

This clone is categorized as medium-sized. The chain carries TRBV19 and TRBJ1-2; D uncertain. V was clipped by 8 bases and J by 5 bases, with 9 bases between them. CDR1 LNHDA and CDR2 SQIVND come from the germline V gene (reference sequence). This CDR3 is 11 amino acids long. CDR3 coding DNA: TGTGCCAGTCTCTGGGGATATGGCTACACCTTC. This codes for CASLWGYGYTF.

This clone was observed a handful of times. V is TRBV7-9 and J is TRBJ1-2; TRBD1 aligns across 7 bases. Germline V gene data show CDR1 as SEHNR and CDR2 as FQNEAQ (reference sequence). With 10 bases clipped from V and 8 bases from J, the junction kept 4 bases outside the gene matches. The CDR3 loop spans 10 amino acids. In DNA, the CDR3 is TGTGCCATCGACAGGGACGGCTACACCTTC. This sequence encodes CAIDRDGYTF.

In this sample, this clone turned up once. This rearrangement joins TRBV11-3 to TRBJ1-1, with 8 bases lining up with TRBD1. Unmatched junction bases numbered 10, after V lost 5 bases and J lost 5 bases. CDR1 is SGHNT, CDR2 YENEEA, per germline. The CDR3 runs 15 residues. CDR3 loop: CASSENTGGRTEAFF. In DNA, the CDR3 is TGTGCCAGCAGCGAAAATACAGGGGGTAGAACTGAAGCTTTCTTT.

This chain joins TRBV4-2 and TRBJ2-5; D not resolved. Near its end, the DNA agrees better with TRBJ2-7, so the J call may be wrong. The CDR3 runs 14 residues. Per the germline V gene, CDR1 is LGHNA and CDR2 is YNFKEQ. This CDR3 reads CASSPHFRSYEQYF. As DNA, the CDR3 is TGTGCCAGCAGCCCTCATTTCCGCTCCTACGAGCAGTACTTC.

This rearrangement joins TRBV2 to TRBJ2-5; the D gene is possibly TRBD2 (6 bases). Trimming took 6 bases from V and 5 from J, leaving 13 bases between them. Germline V gene data show CDR1 as SNHLY and CDR2 as FYNNEI. This CDR3 spans 13 amino acids. The chain's CDR3 is CASSELASETQYF. Here the CDR3 DNA reads TGTGCCAGCAGCGAACTAGCAAGTGAGACCCAGTACTTC.

The chain recombines TRBV2 with TRBJ2-7; 14 bases line up with TRBD2. CDR1 and CDR2 (germline): SNHLY, FYNNEI. J gave up 3 bases and V 4 bases, and 8 bases lay outside the gene matches. The CDR3 has 17 residues. CDR3 protein: CASSVRTSGRSSYEQYF. In nucleotides, the CDR3 is TGTGCCAGCAGTGTAAGGACTAGCGGGAGGAGTAGCTACGAGCAGTACTTC.